This entry lists 7 T cell receptor beta chains sequenced from one sample in a study of blood T cell repertoires in COVID-19. Clones were sequenced by immunoSEQ multiplex PCR, and TCRdb holds only the in-frame ones, with some missing. The sample consists of approximately 110,000 clones, around 80% of them appearing once. Material for sequencing was peripheral blood. These receptors were collected from a woman over 75 with acute or convalescent COVID-19.

Only a few counts were recorded for this clone. The CDR3 here is CATAARGFNSPLHF. The CDR3 DNA sequence: TGTGCCACCGCCGCCAGGGGTTTTAATTCACCCCTCCACTTT. This chain links TRBV19 with TRBJ1-6; TRBD1 might be the D (6 bases). This CDR3 is built from 14 residues. The germline V and J ends were trimmed by 10 bases and 6 bases, with 16 bases remaining between them. From germline, CDR1 is LNHDA and CDR2 SQIVND (reference sequence).

This sequence joins TRBV28 and TRBJ1-1, with unresolved D. The CDR3 length is 12 residues. The germline V and J ends were trimmed by 7 bases and 1 base, with 7 bases remaining between them. CDR1 is MDHEN and CDR2 is SYDVKM in the germline V gene. The CDR3 bases are TGTGCCAGCACGGGTGGGAACACTGAAGCTTTCTTT. It encodes CASTGGNTEAFF.

The V gene is TRBV25-1, the J gene TRBJ1-4, with D unclear. Trimming stripped 2 bases from V and 7 bases from J, with 14 bases between. Germline lookup yields CDR1 MGHDK and CDR2 SYGVNS. The length of the CDR3 is 15 residues. The CDR3: CASSEPSGRVEKLFF. The CDR3 DNA reads TGTGCCAGCAGTGAACCCAGCGGACGGGTTGAAAAACTGTTTTTT.

The chain joins TRBV7-2 to TRBJ1-6; D remains unclear. The CDR3 runs 16 residues. CDR1 is SGHTA, CDR2 FQGNSA, per germline. The V gene lost 5 bases and the J gene lost 9 bases, with 20 bases spanning the gap. The CDR3 region is CASSPISSGFASPLHF. The CDR3 nucleotides are TGTGCCAGCAGCCCCATATCTTCCGGGTTTGCTTCACCCCTCCACTTT.

The chain couples TRBV4-1 to TRBJ2-1; D is unclear. The CDR3 is made up of 14 amino acids. V lost 0 bases, J lost 6 bases, and 9 bases lay in between. Per the germline V gene, CDR1 is MGHRA and CDR2 is YSYEKL. CDR3 nucleotide sequence: TGCGCCAGCAGCCAAGATATTAGCACCAATGAGCAGTTCTTC. Translating gives CASSQDISTNEQFF.

The chain is built from TRBV14 and TRBJ2-1; D ambiguous. In germline, CDR1 is SGHDN, CDR2 FVKESK. Trimming pared 5 bases from V and 0 bases from J, leaving 5 bases between. The CDR3 is 13 residues long. CDR3 amino acids: CASSLDSYNEQFF. CDR3 DNA: TGTGCCAGCAGCTTAGACTCCTACAATGAGCAGTTCTTC. Drawing the rest from reference TRBV14 and TRBJ2-1, the complete variable domain is EAGVTQFPSHSVIEKGQTVTLRCDPISGHDNLYWYRRVMGKEIKFLLHFVKESKQDESGMPNNRFLAERTGGTYSTLKVQPAELEDSGVYFCASSLDSYNEQFFGPGTRLTVL.

The V and J genes are TRBV7-2 and TRBJ1-1; D is undetermined. The V gene lost 1 base and the J gene lost 7 bases, with 10 bases spanning the gap. Germline loops: CDR1 SGHTA, CDR2 FQGNSA. The CDR3 is 13 residues long. The CDR3 loop reads CASSLVGGVEAFF. The CDR3 DNA follows: TGTGCCAGCAGCTTAGTGGGAGGCGTTGAAGCTTTCTTT.